Below are 12 T cell receptor beta chains sequenced from a single sample in a study of cytomegalovirus exposure and HLA in healthy donors. Here immunoSEQ multiplex PCR was the method, and the copy in TCRdb shows in-frame clones only, minus some. Of 67,000 or so clones listed, roughly 94% are singletons. Sequencing was performed on PBMCs. These receptors originate from a man aged 18 to 35 in good health and CMV-seropositive.

This chain links TRBV5-1 with TRBJ1-4; D gene unclear. Per germline, CDR1 SGHRS and CDR2 YFSETQ. Deletions cut 4 bases from V and 5 bases from J, with 12 bases between. The CDR3 extends over 14 amino acids. The CDR3 DNA reads as TGCGCCAGCAGCCGGGAGCAGACCAATGAAAAACTGTTTTTT. Translating gives CASSREQTNEKLFF.

The CDR3 spells CASRRSGDMRTDTQYF. The CDR3, as DNA: TGTGCCAGCCGCAGAAGTGGGGACATGCGCACAGATACGCAGTATTTT. This rearrangement joins TRBV7-2 to TRBJ2-3; D possibly corresponds to TRBD1 (6 bases). The CDR3 spans 16 residues. CDR1 and CDR2 from the germline V gene are SGHTA and FQGNSA. The germline V and J ends were trimmed by 8 bases and 1 base, with 19 bases remaining between them.

The sample holds a few counts of this clone. The V and J genes are TRBV27 and TRBJ2-2; TRBD1 matches 8 bases. The length of the CDR3 is 15 residues. After removal of 7 bases from V and 3 bases from J, the junction contained 7 bases not matched to a gene. Per germline, CDR1 MNHEY and CDR2 SMNVEV (reference sequence). CDR3 coding DNA: TGTGCCAGCACCACCGGGACAGGACACACCGGGGAGCTGTTTTTT. The encoded protein is CASTTGTGHTGELFF.

The chain uses TRBV2 and TRBJ2-7; D gene uncertain. The CDR3 loop spans 12 amino acids. Between the trimmed V and J ends, which lost 6 bases and 6 bases, there was a span of 12 bases. The germline gives CDR1 SNHLY, CDR2 FYNNEI. This CDR3 is CASSRPPGEQYF. The CDR3 region has the DNA TGTGCCAGCAGCCGCCCTCCAGGCGAGCAGTACTTC.

This chain joins TRBV6-5 and TRBJ1-5, with 10 bases matching TRBD1. This CDR3 has 15 amino acids. Germline trimming cut 6 bases from V and 3 bases from J; bases unmatched to any gene: 5. CDR1 and CDR2 from the germline V gene are MNHEY and SVGAGI. CDR3 nucleotide sequence: TGTGCCAGCAGGCCGGGACAGGGGTCCAATCAGCCCCAGCATTTT. Encoded protein: CASRPGQGSNQPQHF.

The chain uses TRBV5-1 and TRBJ2-3; D not resolved. This CDR3 is built from 14 residues. V shed 0 bases and J shed 3 bases, with 8 bases lying between them. Germline assignment: CDR1 SGHRS and CDR2 YFSETQ. CDR3: CASSLVPGTDTQYF. The CDR3 coding sequence is TGCGCCAGCAGCTTGGTCCCAGGAACAGATACGCAGTATTTT.

The gene calls are TRBV18 and TRBJ1-1, with D perhaps matching TRBD1 (5 bases). This CDR3 is 15 amino acids long. V was trimmed by 1 base and J by 0 bases, leaving 9 bases between them. CDR1 is KGHSH and CDR2 is LQKENI in the germline V gene. CDR3 loop: CASSPQGLLNTEAFF. CDR3 coding DNA: TGTGCCAGCTCACCACAGGGACTGCTGAACACTGAAGCTTTCTTT.

The gene calls are TRBV4-1 and TRBJ2-2, with TRBD1 as a possible D gene (6 bases). There are 15 residues in the CDR3. Looked up from germline, CDR1 is MGHRA and CDR2 is YSYEKL. Trimming shortened V by 4 bases and J by 6 bases, and 15 bases separated the two germline ends. DNA of the CDR3: TGCGCCAGCAGCCCGCTGGCGAAGGGGGCCGGGGAGCTGTTTTTT. Translation: CASSPLAKGAGELFF.

This chain joins TRBV5-6 and TRBJ2-5, with 11 bases lining up with TRBD2. CDR3 size: 15 residues. CDR1 SGHDT and CDR2 YYEEEE come from the germline V gene. Germline trimming cut 4 bases from V and 4 bases from J; bases unmatched to any gene: 6. CDR3 nucleotide sequence: TGTGCCAGCAGCAGGCTAGCGGGAGGTGGAGAGACCCAGTACTTC. Amino acids: CASSRLAGGGETQYF.

This sequence joins TRBV28 and TRBJ2-3; TRBD2 agrees at 11 bases. V was pared by 5 bases and J by 2 bases, with 21 bases of the junction left unmatched. Per germline, CDR1 MDHEN and CDR2 SYDVKM. The CDR3 contains 21 residues. The DNA for the CDR3 is TGTGCCAGCAGTAAACAGACCCTACTAGCGGGAGAGGGGCCGCACACAGATACGCAGTATTTT. This encodes CASSKQTLLAGEGPHTDTQYF.

This clone came up once. The V gene is TRBV28, the J gene TRBJ1-2; TRBD1 might be the D (5 bases). The V gene lost 6 bases and the J gene lost 5 bases, with 13 bases spanning the gap. The germline CDR1 and CDR2 sequences are MDHEN and SYDVKM. This CDR3 is built from 13 residues. CDR3 residues: CASSLDSLYGYTF. For the CDR3, the DNA is TGTGCCAGCAGCCTTGACAGTCTGTATGGCTACACCTTC.

This chain joins TRBV5-1 and TRBJ1-2; TRBD1 matches at 7 bases. After removal of 0 bases from V and 1 base from J, the junction contained 6 bases not matched to a gene. This CDR3 comprises 16 residues. The germline V gene has CDR1 SGHRS and CDR2 YFSETQ. CDR3 in amino acids: CASSLGDRALNYGYTF. CDR3 bases: TGCGCCAGCAGCTTGGGAGACAGGGCCCTTAACTATGGCTACACCTTC. Filled out from reference TRBV5-1 and TRBJ1-2, the complete variable domain reads KAGVTQTPRYLIKTRGQQVTLSCSPISGHRSVSWYQQTPGQGLQFLFEYFSETQRNKGNFPGRFSGRQFSNSRSEMNVSTLELGDSALYLCASSLGDRALNYGYTFGSGTRLTVV.